This T cell receptor beta chain was profiled in a study of shared clonotypes between healthy human individuals. Overall study: Aged between 18 and 49, the donors were two women and three men. Regarding the study as a whole: Sample collection involved blood only; tissue repertoires are likely different. When naive CD4 clonotypes were compared across a few donors, about 4.8% were shared.

With regard to this clone: The target antigen is unknown.

This CDR3 comprises 15 residues. J gave up 2 bases and V 6 bases, and 6 bases lay outside the gene matches. CDR1 and CDR2 (germline): SNHLY, FYNNEI. Only in-frame clones appear in the TCRdb table, and some are missing; sequencing was by immunoSEQ multiplex PCR. The data contain roughly 2.5 million clones, just over 90% of them seen just once; the ten biggest clones take up more than 0.12%. This clonotype originated in a man younger than 30 in good health. Source material: naive CD4+ T cells sorted from blood. Stated subset: CD45RA+ positively selected. The gene calls are TRBV2 and TRBJ2-3, with 9 bases lining up with TRBD2. CDR3 sequence: CASRDLAGYTDTQYF. The CDR3 DNA sequence: TGTGCCAGCAGGGATCTAGCGGGGTACACAGATACGCAGTATTTT.